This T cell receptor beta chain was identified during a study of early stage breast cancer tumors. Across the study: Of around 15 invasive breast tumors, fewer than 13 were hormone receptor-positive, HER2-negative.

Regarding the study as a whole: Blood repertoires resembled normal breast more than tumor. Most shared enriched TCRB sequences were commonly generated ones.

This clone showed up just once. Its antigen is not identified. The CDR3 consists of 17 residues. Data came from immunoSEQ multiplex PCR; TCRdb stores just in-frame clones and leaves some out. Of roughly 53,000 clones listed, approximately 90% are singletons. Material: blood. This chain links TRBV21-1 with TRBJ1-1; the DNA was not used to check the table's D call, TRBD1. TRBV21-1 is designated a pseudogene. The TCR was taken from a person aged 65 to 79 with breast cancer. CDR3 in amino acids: CASSRPSPGTGDTEAFF. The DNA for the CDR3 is TGTGCCAGCAGCAGACCTAGCCCCGGGACAGGGGACACTGAAGCTTTCTTT.